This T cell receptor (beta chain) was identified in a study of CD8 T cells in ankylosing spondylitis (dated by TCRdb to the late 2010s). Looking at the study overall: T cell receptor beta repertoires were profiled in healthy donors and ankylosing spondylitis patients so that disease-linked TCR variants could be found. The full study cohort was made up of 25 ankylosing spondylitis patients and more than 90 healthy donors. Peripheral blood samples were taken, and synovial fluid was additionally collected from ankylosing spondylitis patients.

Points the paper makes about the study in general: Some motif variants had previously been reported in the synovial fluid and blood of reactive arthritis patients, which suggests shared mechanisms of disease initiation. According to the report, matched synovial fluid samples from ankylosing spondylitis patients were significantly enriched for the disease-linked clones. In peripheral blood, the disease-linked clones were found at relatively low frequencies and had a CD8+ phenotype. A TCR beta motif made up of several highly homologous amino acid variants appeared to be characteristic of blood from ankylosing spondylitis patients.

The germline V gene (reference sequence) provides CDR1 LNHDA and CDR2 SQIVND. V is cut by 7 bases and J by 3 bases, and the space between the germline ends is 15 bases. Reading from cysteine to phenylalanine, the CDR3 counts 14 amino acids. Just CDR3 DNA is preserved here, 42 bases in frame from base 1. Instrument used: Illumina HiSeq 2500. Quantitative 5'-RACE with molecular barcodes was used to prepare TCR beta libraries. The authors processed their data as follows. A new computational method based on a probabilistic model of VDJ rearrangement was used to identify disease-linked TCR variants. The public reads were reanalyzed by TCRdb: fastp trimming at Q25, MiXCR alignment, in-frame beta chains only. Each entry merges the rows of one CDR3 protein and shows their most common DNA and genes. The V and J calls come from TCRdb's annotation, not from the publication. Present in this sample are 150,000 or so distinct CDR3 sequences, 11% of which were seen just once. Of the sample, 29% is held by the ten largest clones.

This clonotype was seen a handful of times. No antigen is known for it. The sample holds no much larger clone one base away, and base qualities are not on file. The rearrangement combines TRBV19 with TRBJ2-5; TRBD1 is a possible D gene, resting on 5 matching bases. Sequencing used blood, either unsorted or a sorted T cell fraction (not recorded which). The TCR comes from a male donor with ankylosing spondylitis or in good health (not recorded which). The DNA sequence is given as TGTGCCAGTACTCAGGGTTCTGGAGAAGAGACCCAGTACTTC. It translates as CASTQGSGEETQYF.